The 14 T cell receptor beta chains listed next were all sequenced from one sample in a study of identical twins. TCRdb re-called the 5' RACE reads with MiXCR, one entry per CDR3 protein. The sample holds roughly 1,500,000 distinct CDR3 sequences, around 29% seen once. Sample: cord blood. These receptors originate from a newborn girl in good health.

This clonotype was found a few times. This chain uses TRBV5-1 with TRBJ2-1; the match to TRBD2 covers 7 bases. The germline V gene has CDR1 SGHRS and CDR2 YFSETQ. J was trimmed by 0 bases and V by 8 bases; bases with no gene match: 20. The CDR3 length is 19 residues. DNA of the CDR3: TGCGCCAGGGTTAAGGGCGGGAGAATAAATGAAGGCTCCTACAATGAGCAGTTCTTC. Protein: CARVKGGRINEGSYNEQFF. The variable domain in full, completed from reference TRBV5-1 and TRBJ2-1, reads KAGVTQTPRYLIKTRGQQVTLSCSPISGHRSVSWYQQTPGQGLQFLFEYFSETQRNKGNFPGRFSGRQFSNSRSEMNVSTLELGDSALYLCARVKGGRINEGSYNEQFFGPGTRLTVL.

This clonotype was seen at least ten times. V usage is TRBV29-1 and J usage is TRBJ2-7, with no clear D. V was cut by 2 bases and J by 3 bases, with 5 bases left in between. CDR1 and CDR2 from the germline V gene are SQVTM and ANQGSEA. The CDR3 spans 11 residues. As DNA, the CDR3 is TGCAGCGTTGAAAGAGGCTACGAGCAGTACTTC. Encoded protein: CSVERGYEQYF.

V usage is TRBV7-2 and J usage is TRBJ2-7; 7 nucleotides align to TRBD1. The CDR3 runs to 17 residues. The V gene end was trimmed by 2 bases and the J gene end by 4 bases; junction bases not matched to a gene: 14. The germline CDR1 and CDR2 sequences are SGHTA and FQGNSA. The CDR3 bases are TGTGCCAGCAGCTTAAGGTTCCGGACAGGCTTCACTTACGAGCAGTACTTC. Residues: CASSLRFRTGFTYEQYF.

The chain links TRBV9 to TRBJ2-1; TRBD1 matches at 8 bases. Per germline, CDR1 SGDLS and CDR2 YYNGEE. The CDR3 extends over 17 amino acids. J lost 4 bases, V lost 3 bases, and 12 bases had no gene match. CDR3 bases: TGTGCCAGCAGCGGGAATATGGACAGGGCTCTTTACAATGAGCAGTTCTTC. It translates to CASSGNMDRALYNEQFF.

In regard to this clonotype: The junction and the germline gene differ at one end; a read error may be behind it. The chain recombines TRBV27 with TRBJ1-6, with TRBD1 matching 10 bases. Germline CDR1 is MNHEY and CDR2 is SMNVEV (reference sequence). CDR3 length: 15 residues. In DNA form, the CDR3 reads TGTGCCAGCAGAGAAGGGACAGGGGAAGGATCACCCCCCCACTTT. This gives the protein CASREGTGEGSPPHF.

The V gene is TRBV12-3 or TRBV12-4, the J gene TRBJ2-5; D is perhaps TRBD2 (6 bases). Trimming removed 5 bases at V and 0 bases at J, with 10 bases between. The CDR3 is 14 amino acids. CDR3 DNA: TGTGCCAGCAGTCGTCGGGGGTACCAAGAGACCCAGTACTTC. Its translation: CASSRRGYQETQYF.

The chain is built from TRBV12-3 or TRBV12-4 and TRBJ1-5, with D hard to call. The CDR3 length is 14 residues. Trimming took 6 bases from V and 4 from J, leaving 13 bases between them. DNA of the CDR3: TGTGCCAGCAGCCAACTGCGCGGTAATCAGCCCCAGCATTTT. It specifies CASSQLRGNQPQHF.

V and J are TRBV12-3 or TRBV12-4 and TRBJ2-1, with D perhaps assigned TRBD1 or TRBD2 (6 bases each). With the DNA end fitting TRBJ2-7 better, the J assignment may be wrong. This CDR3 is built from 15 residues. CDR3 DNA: TGTGCCAGCAGTTTAGCTGGAGGGGGAGCAGATGTGCAGTACTTC. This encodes CASSLAGGGADVQYF.

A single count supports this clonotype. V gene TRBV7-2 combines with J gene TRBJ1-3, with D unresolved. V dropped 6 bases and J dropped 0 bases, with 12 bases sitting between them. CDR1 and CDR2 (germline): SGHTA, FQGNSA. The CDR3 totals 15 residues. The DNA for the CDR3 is TGTGCCAGCAGTCTAATAGTGTACTCTGGAAACACCATATATTTT. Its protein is CASSLIVYSGNTIYF.

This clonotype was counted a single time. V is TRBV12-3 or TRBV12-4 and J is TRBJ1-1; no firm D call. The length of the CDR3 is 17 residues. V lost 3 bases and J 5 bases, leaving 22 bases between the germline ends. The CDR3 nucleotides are TGTGCCAGCAGTTTTCAAGCTGCCGGGTTTGGAGGAACTGAAGCTTTCTTT. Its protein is CASSFQAAGFGGTEAFF.

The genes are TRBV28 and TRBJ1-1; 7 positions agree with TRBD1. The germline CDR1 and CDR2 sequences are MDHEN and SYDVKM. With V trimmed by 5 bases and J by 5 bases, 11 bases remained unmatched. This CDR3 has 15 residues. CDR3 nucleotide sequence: TGTGCCAGCAGTGCTACCAGGGGGGGTAGGACTGAAGCTTTCTTT. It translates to CASSATRGGRTEAFF.

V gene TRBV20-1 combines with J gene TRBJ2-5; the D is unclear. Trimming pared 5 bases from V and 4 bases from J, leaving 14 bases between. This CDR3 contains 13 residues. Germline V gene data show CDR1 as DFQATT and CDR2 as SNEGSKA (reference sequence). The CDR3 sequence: CSAPVSKRETQYF. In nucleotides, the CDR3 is TGCAGTGCTCCAGTAAGCAAACGAGAGACCCAGTACTTC.

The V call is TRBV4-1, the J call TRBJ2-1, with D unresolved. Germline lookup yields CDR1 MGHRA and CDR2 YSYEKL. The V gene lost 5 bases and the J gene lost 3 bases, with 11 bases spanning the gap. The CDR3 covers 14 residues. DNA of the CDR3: TGCGCCAGCAGCGCCAAGGAAATCTACAATGAGCAGTTCTTC. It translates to CASSAKEIYNEQFF.

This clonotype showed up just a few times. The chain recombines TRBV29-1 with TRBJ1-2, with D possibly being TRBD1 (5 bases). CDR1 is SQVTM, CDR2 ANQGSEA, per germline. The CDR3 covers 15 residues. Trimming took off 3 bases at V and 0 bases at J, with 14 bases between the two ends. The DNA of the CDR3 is TGCAGCGTTGACCACCGGGGGGGGTCTAACTATGGCTACACCTTC. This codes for CSVDHRGGSNYGYTF.